Sequencing of this T cell receptor beta chain was carried out in a study of beta chain features in type 1 diabetes (dated by TCRdb to 2017 to 2018). Regarding the complete study: No differences in mean age, gender distribution, total cell number or subset yield were found between patients and healthy donors. A total of approximately 100,000,000 sorted cells were examined across all samples, and the number of cells per subset was strongly correlated with RNA yield. The study compared the TCRB repertoires of sorted circulating CD4+ T cell subsets in recently diagnosed type 1 diabetes patients with those in matched healthy donors. Whereas all 30 or so donors provided naive and central memory subsets, regulatory and stem cell-like memory subsets were isolated from just 8 patients and about 8 healthy donors. Study-level results and caveats: Because the HLA sub-analyses included only small numbers of individuals, any influence of HLA type on TCRB rearrangement was left unresolved. Shorter templates might have been favored by PCR, but patient and control samples were amplified and corrected together, so both groups would have been affected equally by any skew. Patients with type 1 diabetes made fewer insertions and deleted more nucleotides at VDJ recombination sites, implying thymic rearrangement abnormalities. Sequencing cDNA rather than genomic DNA could over-represent highly expressing activated cells, although activation and CD3 levels did not differ between groups. A moderate but significant shortening of TCRB CDR3 length was observed in type 1 diabetes patients in all four CD4+ subsets. Naive, central memory and regulatory TCRB repertoires appeared to be more similar among patients than among healthy donors.

The entire amount of isolated RNA was reverse transcribed using the High Capacity cDNA Reverse Transcription Kit, so the sequenced TCRB transcripts were expressed ones. Naive, central memory and regulatory T cell samples underwent deep immunoSEQ sequencing, averaging roughly 3.5 million total reads per sample. Sorted cells were lysed in RLT buffer and RNA was extracted with DNase-treated RNeasy Micro or Mini kits, depending on cell number. To prevent cross-contamination, each cell subset was processed individually, whereas patient and healthy donor samples were processed jointly. The immunoSEQ multiplex PCR was used to amplify TCRB sequences from cDNA, yielding 87-bp fragments that span the CDR3 region. The amplicons were sequenced using the Illumina HiSeq platform. From the authors' description of their analysis: PCR bias was corrected computationally using synthetic template baselines, and reads within Hamming distance 2 were collapsed, with unmergeable singletons discarded. Reads were aligned against IMGT so that V, D and J genes, CDR3 length and insertions or deletions at six rearrangement sites could be assigned. Within each subset, clonotype counts were normalized to sorted cell number, after which true diversity and Gini coefficients were computed with the tcR R package. The overlap coefficient, calculated on TCRB nucleotide sequences, was used to quantify repertoire sharing. Out-of-frame TCRB sequences from naive cells were analyzed as a proxy for the pre-selection repertoire. TCRdb limited this immuneACCESS table to in-frame rearrangements with V and J called. A share of clones is missing; checked studies link under half to unresolved V genes, and the rest is unexplained. V, J and clone size reflect that table, while D and trimming were determined from the DNA. The sample table shows roughly 730,000 clones, and roughly 12% are seen once. Less than 0.025% of the sample comes from the top ten.

The germline V gene specifies SQVTM as CDR1 and ANQGSEA as CDR2. The cysteine opens and the phenylalanine closes a CDR3 of 14 amino acids. The only DNA kept is the CDR3, 42 bases in frame from the first base. At the junction V is shortened by 3 bases and J by 1 base; bases outside the gene matches: 5. A single peripheral blood draw of 95 to 150 mL on average was collected from each donor into heparinised tubes. Naive, central memory, regulatory and stem cell-like memory CD4+ T cells were sorted on a BD FACSAria II using a panel including CD45RO, CCR7, CD25, CD127, CD95 and CD27. All sorted populations exceeded 98% purity. PBMCs were separated immediately by Lymphoprep density gradient centrifugation and were stained directly, without being cultured. To minimize batch effects, samples were stained and sorted in pairs, one healthy donor with one patient per experiment. This clone came up a few times. It lacks a known antigen. Base quality data are lacking; no much larger clone is found one base away.

The rearranged chain carries TRBV29-1 and TRBJ1-1, with TRBD1 matching 7 junction bases. Input material: naive CD4+ T cells from blood. The cell subset or site label corresponds to: true naive CD4+ T cells. The sequence was collected from a man between 18 and 35 years old with type 1 diabetes. CDR3 sequence: CSVELRGRNTEAFF. The nucleotide sequence reads TGCAGCGTTGAGTTAAGGGGGCGGAACACTGAAGCTTTCTTT.